This T cell receptor beta chain was obtained from a study of T cell changes during pregnancy in multiple sclerosis. This CDR3 comprises 12 residues. Deletions cut 8 bases from V and 5 bases from J, with 13 bases between. Germline V CDR1 and CDR2: MNHNS, SASEGT. Produced via immunoSEQ multiplex PCR; TCRdb's table is partial and in-frame only. Among tens of thousands of clones listed, more than 90% were seen once. This TCR derives from a female donor with multiple sclerosis, enrolled in a pregnancy study. The sample here was CD8+ T cells from peripheral blood mononuclear cells, taken in the third trimester of pregnancy. The chain is built from TRBV6-1 and TRBJ2-7; tentative D call: TRBD1 (6 bases). The CDR3 DNA follows: TGTGCCAGCTTCGGGACATTGGACGAGCAGTACTTC. It yields the protein CASFGTLDEQYF.